This T cell receptor beta chain was observed in a study of Ad26.COV2.S vaccination and SARS-CoV-2 variants. Overall study: A COV1001 Ad26.COV2.S trial-arm participant provided the sample.

Germline CDR1 SGHKS, CDR2 YYEKEE (reference sequence). The CDR3 is 14 residues long. Trimming removed 5 bases from V and 4 bases from J, with 15 bases in between. TCRdb keeps only in-frame clones here, not all; method: immunoSEQ multiplex PCR. Of some 520,000 clones in the sample, around nine tenths were seen once. Points on this clone: Antigen specificity is unknown.

Overall study findings and caveats: Ad26.COV2.S recipients had broader spike-specific TCRs (P = 0.0014).

This sample's treatment: about 20 received Ad26.COV2.S at low or high dose, single or two shots; 5 received placebo; per-sample allocation not given. Each sample was drawn 63 days after the first injection (of vaccine or placebo). This clonotype originated in a person aged 18-65 years who received the Ad26.COV2.S COVID-19 vaccine or a placebo. The V call is TRBV5-5, the J call TRBJ1-1; no definite D call. The material sequenced was peripheral blood, taken in a trial of Ad26.COV2.S vaccine versus placebo. This CDR3 is CASRSTGGGTEAFF. CDR3 DNA sequence: TGTGCCAGCAGATCCACGGGAGGAGGCACTGAAGCTTTCTTT.